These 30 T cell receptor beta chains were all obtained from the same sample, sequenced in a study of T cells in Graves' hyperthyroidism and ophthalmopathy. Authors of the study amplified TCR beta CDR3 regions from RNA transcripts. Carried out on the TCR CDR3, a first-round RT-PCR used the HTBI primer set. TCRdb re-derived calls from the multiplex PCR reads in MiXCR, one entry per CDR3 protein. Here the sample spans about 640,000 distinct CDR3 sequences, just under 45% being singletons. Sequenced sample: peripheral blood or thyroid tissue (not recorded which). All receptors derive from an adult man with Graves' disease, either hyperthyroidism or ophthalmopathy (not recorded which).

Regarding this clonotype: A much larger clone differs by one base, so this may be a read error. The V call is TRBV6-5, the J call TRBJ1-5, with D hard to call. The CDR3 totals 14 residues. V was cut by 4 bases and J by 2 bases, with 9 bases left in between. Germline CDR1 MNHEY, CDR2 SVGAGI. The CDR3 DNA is TGTGCCAGCAGTTCGGTGGGCCGCAATCAGCCCCAGCATTTT. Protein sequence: CASSSVGRNQPQHF.

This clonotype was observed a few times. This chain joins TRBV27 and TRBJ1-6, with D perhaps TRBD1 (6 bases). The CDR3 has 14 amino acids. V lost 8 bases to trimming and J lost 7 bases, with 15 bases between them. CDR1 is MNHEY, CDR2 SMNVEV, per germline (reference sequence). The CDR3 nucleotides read TGTGCCAGCGGACAGCACAGTCAGAATTCACCCCTCCACTTT. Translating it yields CASGQHSQNSPLHF.

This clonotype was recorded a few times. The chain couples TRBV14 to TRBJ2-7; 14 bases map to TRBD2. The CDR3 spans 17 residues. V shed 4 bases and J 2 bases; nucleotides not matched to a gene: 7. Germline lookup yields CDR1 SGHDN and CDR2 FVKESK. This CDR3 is CASSLGTSGRSTYEQYF. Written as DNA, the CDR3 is TGTGCCAGCAGCCTCGGGACTAGCGGGAGATCGACCTACGAGCAGTACTTC.

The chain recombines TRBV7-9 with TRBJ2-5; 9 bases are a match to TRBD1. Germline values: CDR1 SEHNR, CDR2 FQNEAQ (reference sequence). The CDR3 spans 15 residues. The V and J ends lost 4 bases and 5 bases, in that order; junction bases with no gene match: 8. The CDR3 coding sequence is TGTGCCAGCAGCTGGAGACAGGGGGGAGCGGAGACCCAGTACTTC. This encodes CASSWRQGGAETQYF. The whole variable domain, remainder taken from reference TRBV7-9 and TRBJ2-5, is DTGVSQNPRHKITKRGQNVTFRCDPISEHNRLYWYRQTLGQGPEFLTYFQNEAQLEKSRLLSDRFSAERPKGSFSTLEIQRTEQGDSAMYLCASSWRQGGAETQYFGPGTRLLVL.

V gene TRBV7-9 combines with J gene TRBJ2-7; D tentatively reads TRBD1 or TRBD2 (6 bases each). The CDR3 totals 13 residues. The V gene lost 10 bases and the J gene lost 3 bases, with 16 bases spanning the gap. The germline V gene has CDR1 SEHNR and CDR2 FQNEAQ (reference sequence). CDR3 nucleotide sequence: TGTGCCACCGGCCTGAGGGGGGACTACGAGCAGTACTTC. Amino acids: CATGLRGDYEQYF.

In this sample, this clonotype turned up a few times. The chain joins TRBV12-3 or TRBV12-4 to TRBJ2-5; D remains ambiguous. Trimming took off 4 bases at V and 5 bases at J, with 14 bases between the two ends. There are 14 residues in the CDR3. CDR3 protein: CASSSIPTEETQYF. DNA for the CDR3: TGTGCCAGCAGTTCTATTCCGACCGAGGAGACCCAGTACTTC.

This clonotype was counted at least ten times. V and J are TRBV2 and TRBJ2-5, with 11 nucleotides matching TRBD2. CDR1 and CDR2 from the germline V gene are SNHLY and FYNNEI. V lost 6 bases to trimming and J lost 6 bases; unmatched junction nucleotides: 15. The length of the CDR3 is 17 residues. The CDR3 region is CASRPHVAGGPGKTQYF. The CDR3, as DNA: TGTGCCAGCAGACCTCATGTAGCGGGAGGGCCTGGGAAGACCCAGTACTTC.

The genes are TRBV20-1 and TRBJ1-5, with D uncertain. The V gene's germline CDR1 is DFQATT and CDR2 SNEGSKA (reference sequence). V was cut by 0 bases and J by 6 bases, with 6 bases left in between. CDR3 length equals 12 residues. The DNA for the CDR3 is TGCAGTGCTAGAGAGGGGTTTCAGCCCCAGCATTTT. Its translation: CSAREGFQPQHF.

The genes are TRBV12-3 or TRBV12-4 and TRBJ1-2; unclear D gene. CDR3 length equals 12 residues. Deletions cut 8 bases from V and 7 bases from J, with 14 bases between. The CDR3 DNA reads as TGTGCCAGCTCACCGTCCAGAGCTGGCTACACCTTC. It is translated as CASSPSRAGYTF.

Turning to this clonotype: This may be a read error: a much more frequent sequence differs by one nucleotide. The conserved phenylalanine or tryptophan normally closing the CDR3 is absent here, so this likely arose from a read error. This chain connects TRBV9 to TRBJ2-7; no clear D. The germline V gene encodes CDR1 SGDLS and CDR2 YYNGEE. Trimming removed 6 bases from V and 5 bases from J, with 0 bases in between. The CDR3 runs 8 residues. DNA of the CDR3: TGTGCCAGCAACGAGCAGTACCTC. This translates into CASNEQYL.

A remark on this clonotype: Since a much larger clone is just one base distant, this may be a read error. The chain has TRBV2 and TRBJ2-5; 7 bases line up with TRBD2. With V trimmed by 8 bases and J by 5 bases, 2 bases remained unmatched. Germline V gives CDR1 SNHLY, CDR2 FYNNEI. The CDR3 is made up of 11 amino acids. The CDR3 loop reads CASARGETQYF. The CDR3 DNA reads TGTGCCAGCGCGCGGGGGGAGACCCAGTACTTC.

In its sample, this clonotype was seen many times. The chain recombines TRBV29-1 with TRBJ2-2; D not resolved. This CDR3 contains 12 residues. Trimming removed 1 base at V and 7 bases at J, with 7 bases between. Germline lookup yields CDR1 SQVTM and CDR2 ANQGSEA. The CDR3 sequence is CSVEGDIGELFF. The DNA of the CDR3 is TGCAGCGTTGAAGGCGATATCGGGGAGCTGTTTTTT.

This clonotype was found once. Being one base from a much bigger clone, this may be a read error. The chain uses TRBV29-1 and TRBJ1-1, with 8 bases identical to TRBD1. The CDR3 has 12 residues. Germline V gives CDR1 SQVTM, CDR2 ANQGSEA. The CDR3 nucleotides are TGCAGCGTATGGGACAGGAACACTGAAGCTCTCTTT. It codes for CSVWDRNTEALF.

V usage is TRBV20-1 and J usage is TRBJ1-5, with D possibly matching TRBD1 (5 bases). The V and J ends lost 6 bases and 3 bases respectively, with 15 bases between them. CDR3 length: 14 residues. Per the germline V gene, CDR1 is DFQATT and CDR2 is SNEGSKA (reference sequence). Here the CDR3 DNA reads TGCAGTGCCAGTGGGGACGGATACAATCAGCCCCAGCATTTT. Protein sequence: CSASGDGYNQPQHF.

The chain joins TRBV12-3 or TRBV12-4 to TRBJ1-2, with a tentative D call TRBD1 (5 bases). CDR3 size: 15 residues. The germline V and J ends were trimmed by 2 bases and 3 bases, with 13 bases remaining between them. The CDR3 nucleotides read TGTGCCAGCAGTTTACTTGGCAGGGTTGACTATGGCTACACCTTC. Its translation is CASSLLGRVDYGYTF.

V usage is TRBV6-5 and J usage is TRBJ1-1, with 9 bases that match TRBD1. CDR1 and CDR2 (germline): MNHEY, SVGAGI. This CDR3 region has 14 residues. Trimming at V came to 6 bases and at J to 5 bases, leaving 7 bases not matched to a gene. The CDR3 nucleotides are TGTGCCAGCAGGTACAGGGGGCGAGATACTGAAGCTTTCTTT. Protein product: CASRYRGRDTEAFF.

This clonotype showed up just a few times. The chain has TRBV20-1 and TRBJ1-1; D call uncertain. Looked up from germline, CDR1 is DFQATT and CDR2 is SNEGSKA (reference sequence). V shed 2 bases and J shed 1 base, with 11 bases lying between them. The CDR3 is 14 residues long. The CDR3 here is CSARPRTGNTEAFF. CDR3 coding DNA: TGCAGTGCTAGACCTCGGACGGGGAACACTGAAGCTTTCTTT.

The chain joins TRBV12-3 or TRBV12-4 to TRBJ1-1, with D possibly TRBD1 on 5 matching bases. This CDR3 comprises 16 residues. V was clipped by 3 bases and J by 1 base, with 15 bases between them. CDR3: CASSFPGTVSNTEAFF. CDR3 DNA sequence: TGTGCCAGCAGTTTCCCTGGGACGGTCTCGAACACTGAAGCTTTCTTT.

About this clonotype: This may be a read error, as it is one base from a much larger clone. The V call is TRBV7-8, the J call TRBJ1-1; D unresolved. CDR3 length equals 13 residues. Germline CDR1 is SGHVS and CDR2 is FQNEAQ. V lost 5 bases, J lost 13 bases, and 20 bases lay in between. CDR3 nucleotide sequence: TGTGCCAGCAGCCAAGATACAATGGCCTGGGGTTTCTTT. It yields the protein CASSQDTMAWGFF.

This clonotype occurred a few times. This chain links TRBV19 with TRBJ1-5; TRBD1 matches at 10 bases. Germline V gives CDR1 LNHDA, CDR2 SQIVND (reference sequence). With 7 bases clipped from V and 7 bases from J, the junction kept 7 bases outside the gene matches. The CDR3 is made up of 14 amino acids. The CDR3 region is CASNKDRGVQPQHF. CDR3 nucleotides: TGTGCCAGTAACAAGGACAGGGGGGTACAGCCCCAGCATTTT.

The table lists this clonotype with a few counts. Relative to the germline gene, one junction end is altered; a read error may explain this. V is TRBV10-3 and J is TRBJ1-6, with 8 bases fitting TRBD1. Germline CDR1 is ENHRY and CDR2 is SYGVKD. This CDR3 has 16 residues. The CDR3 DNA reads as TGTGCCAGCAGTTACACCGACAGGGGAGCGAATTCACCCCTCCACTTT. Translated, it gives CASSYTDRGANSPLHF.

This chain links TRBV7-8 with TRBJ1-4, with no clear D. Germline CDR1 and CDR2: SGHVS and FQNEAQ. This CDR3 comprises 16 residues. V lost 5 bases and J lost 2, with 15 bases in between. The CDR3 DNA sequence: TGTGCCAGCAGCCAACCGGGTCTTCCGACTAATGAAAAACTGTTTTTT. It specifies CASSQPGLPTNEKLFF.

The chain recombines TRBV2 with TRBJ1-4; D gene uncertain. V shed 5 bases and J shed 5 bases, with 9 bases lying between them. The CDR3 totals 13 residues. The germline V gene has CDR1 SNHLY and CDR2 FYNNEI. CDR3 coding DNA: TGTGCCAGCAGTTCCGGACCAAATGAAAAACTGTTTTTT. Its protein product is CASSSGPNEKLFF.

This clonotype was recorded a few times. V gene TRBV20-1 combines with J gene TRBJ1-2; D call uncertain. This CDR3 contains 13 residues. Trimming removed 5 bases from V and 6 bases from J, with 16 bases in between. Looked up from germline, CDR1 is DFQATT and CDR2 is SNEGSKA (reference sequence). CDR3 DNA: TGCAGTGCTTCCCCTGGACTAGTAGATGGCTACACCTTC. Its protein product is CSASPGLVDGYTF.

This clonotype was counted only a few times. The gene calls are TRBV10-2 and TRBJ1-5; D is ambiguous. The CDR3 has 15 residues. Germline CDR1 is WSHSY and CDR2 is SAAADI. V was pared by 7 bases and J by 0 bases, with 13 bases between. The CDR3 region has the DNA TGCGCCAGCAAAGCCGGTTGGGATAGCAATCAGCCCCAGCATTTT. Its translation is CASKAGWDSNQPQHF.

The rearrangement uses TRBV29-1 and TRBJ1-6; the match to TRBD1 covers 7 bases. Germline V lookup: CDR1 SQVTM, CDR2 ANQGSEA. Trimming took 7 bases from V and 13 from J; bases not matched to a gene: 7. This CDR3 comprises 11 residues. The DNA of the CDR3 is TGCAGCGAGGGACAGTACTGGCCCCTCCACTTT. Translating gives CSEGQYWPLHF. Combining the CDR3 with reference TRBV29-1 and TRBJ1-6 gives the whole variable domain SAVISQKPSRDICQRGTSLTIQCQVDSQVTMMFWYRQQPGQSLTLIATANQGSEATYESGFVIDKFPISRPNLTFSTLTVSNMSPEDSSIYLCSEGQYWPLHFGNGTRLTVT.

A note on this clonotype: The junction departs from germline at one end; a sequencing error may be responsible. The CDR3 nucleotides are TGCAGTGCTCCGGAGACAGGGCGCTCCTACCAGCAGTACTTC. Residues: CSAPETGRSYQQYF. The V call is TRBV20-1, the J call TRBJ2-7, with 7 bases matching TRBD1. This CDR3 is built from 14 residues. The germline CDR1 and CDR2 sequences are DFQATT and SNEGSKA (reference sequence).

The CDR3 here is CASSHKDRVHFGEQYF. The CDR3 DNA follows: TGTGCCAGCAGCCACAAGGACAGGGTTCATTTCGGCGAGCAGTACTTC. The chain recombines TRBV7-8 with TRBJ2-7; 8 bases fit TRBD1. The germline CDR1 and CDR2 sequences are SGHVS and FQNEAQ. This CDR3 has 16 amino acids. Losses at the gene ends were 5 bases for V and 6 bases for J; bases not matched to a gene: 15.

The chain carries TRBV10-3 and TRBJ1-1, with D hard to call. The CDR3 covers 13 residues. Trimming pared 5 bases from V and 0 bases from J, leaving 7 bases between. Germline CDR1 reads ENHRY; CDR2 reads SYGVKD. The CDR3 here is CAISPHVNTEAFF. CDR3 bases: TGTGCCATCAGTCCGCATGTGAACACTGAAGCTTTCTTT.

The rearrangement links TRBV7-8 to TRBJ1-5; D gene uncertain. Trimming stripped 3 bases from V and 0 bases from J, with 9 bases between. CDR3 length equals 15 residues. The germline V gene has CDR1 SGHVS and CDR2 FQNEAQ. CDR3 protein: CASSLSGFSNQPQHF. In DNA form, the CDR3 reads TGTGCCAGCAGCTTGTCGGGATTTAGCAATCAGCCCCAGCATTTT.